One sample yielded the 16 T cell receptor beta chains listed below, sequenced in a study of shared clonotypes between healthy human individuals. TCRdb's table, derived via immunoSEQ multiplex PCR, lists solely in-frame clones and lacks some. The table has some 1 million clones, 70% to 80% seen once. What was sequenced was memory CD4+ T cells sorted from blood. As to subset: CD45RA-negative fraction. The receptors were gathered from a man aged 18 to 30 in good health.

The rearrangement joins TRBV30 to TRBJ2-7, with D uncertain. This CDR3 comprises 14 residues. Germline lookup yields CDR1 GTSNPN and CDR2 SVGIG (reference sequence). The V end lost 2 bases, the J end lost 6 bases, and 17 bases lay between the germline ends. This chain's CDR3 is CAWSPASSRIEQYF. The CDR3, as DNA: TGTGCCTGGAGTCCCGCCAGTTCTCGGATCGAGCAGTACTTC.

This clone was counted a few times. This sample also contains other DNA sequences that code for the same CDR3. The DNA of the CDR3 is TGCGCCAGCAGCTTTAGCGACAGCACAGATACGCAGTATTTT. Its translation: CASSFSDSTDTQYF. This sequence joins TRBV5-1 and TRBJ2-3; D possibly corresponds to TRBD2 (5 bases). This CDR3 is 14 amino acids long. CDR1 is SGHRS, CDR2 YFSETQ, per germline. With 2 bases removed from V and 0 bases from J, the gap between germline ends came to 7 bases.

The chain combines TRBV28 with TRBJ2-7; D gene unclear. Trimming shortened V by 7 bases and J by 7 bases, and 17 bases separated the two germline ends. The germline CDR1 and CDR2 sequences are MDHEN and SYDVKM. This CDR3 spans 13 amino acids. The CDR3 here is CASNGEGKSEQYF. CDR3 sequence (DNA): TGTGCCAGCAACGGAGAAGGCAAGTCGGAGCAGTACTTC.

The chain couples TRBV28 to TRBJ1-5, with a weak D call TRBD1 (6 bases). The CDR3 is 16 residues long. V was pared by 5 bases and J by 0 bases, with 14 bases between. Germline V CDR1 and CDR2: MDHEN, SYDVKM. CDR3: CASSPRQANSNQPQHF. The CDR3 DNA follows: TGTGCCAGCAGTCCGCGACAGGCTAATAGCAATCAGCCCCAGCATTTT.

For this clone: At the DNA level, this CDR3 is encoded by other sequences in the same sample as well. CDR3 sequence (DNA): TGTGCCAGTAGGAGCTCTGGAAACACCATATATTTT. Amino acid sequence: CASRSSGNTIYF. J is TRBJ1-3 and V is TRBV19; D uncertain. This CDR3 spans 12 amino acids. Trimming shortened V by 6 bases and J by 0 bases, and 3 bases separated the two germline ends. Germline CDR1 LNHDA, CDR2 SQIVND (reference sequence).

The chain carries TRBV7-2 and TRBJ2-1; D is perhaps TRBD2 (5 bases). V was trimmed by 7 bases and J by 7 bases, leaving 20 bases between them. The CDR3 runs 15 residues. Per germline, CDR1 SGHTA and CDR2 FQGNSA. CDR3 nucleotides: TGTGCCAGCACCCTAAACCAGCGGAGTCGAAATGAGCAGTTCTTC. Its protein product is CASTLNQRSRNEQFF. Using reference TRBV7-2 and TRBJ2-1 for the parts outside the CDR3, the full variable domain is GAGVSQSPSNKVTEKGKDVELRCDPISGHTALYWYRQSLGQGLEFLIYFQGNSAPDKSGLPSDRFSAERTGGSVSTLTIQRTQQEDSAVYLCASTLNQRSRNEQFFGPGTRLTVL.

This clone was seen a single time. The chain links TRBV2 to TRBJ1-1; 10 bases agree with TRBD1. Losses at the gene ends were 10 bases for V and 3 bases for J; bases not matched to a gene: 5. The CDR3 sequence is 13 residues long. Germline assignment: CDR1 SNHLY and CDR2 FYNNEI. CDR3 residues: CAIRTGGYTEAFF. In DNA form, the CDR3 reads TGTGCCATCCGGACAGGGGGGTACACTGAAGCTTTCTTT.

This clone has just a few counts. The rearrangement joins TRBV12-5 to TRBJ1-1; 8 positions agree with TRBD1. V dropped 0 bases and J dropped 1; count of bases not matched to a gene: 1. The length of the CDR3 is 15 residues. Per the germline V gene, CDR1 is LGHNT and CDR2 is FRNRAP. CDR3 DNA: TGTGCTAGTGGTTTGGTCACAGGGGGGAACACTGAAGCTTTCTTT. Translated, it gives CASGLVTGGNTEAFF.

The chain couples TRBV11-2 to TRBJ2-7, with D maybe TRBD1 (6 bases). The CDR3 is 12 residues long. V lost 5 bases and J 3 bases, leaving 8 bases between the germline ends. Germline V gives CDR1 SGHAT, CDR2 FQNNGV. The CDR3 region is CASSIQGYEQYF. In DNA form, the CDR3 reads TGTGCCAGCAGCATACAGGGCTACGAGCAGTACTTC. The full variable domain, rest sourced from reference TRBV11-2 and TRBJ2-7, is EAGVAQSPRYKIIEKRQSVAFWCNPISGHATLYWYQQILGQGPKLLIQFQNNGVVDDSQLPKDRFSAERLKGVDSTLKIQPAKLEDSAVYLCASSIQGYEQYFGPGTRLTVT.

CDR3 sequence reads: CASSSLRDRGPETQYF. CDR3 coding DNA: TGTGCCAGCAGCTCCCTCCGTGACAGGGGGCCGGAGACCCAGTACTTC. The chain joins TRBV11-2 to TRBJ2-5; 10 bases are shared with TRBD1. This CDR3 contains 16 residues. V dropped 4 bases and J dropped 5; count of bases not matched to a gene: 10. Germline V gene lookup returns CDR1 SGHAT and CDR2 FQNNGV.

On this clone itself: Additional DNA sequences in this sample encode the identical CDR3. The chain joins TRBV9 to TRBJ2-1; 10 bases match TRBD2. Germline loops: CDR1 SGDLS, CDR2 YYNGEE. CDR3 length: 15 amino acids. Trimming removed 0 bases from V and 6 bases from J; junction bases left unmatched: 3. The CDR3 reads CASSVGLAGANEQFF. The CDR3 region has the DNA TGTGCCAGCAGCGTAGGGCTAGCGGGAGCCAATGAGCAGTTCTTC.

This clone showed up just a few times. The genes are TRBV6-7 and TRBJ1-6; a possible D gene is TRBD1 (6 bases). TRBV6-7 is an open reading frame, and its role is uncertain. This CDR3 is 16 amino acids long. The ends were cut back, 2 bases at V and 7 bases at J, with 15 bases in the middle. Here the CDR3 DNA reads TGTGCCAGCAGTTACCCTCCGCCGGGGGCGAATTCACCCCTCCACTTT. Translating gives CASSYPPPGANSPLHF.

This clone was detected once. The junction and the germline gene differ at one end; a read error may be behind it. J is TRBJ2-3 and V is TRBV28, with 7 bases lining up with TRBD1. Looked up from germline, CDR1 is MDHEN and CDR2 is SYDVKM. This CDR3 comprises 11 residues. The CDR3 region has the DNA TGTGCCAGCAGTACTGGACAGGTCCGCGGATTT. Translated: CASSTGQVRGF.

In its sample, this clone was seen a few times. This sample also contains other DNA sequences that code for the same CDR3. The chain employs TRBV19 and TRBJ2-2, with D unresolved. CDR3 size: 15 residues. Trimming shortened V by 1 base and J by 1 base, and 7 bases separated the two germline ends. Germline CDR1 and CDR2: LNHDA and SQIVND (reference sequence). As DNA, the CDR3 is TGTGCCAGTAGTATAGTGGGTATGAACACCGGGGAGCTGTTTTTT. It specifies CASSIVGMNTGELFF.

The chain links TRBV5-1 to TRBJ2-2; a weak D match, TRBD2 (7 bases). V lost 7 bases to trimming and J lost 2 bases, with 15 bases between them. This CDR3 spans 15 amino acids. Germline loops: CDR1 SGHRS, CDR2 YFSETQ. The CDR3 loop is CASGRGTENTGELFF. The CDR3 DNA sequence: TGCGCCAGCGGGAGGGGGACGGAAAACACCGGGGAGCTGTTTTTT.

The chain's CDR3 is CAIAGGANTEAFF. In DNA, the CDR3 is TGTGCCATCGCCGGGGGGGCGAACACTGAAGCTTTCTTT. The chain uses TRBV10-3 and TRBJ1-1; D may be TRBD1 (6 bases). In germline, CDR1 is ENHRY, CDR2 SYGVKD. V lost 8 bases, J lost 1 base, and 11 bases lay in between. The CDR3 length is 13 residues.